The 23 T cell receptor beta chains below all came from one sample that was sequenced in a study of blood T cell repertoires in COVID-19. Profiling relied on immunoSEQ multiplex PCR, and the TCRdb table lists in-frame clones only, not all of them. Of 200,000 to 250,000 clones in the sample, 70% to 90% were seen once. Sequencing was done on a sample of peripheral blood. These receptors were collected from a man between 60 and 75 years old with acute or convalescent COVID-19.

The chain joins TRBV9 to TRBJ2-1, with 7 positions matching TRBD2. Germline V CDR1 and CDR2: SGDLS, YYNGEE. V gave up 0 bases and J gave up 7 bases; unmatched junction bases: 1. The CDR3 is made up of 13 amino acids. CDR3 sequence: CASSVGGLNEQFF. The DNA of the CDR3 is TGTGCCAGCAGCGTAGGGGGACTAAATGAGCAGTTCTTC.

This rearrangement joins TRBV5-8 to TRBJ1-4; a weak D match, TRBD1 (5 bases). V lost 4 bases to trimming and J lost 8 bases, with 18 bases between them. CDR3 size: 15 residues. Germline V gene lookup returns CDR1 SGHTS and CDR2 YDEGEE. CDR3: CASSPAPTGGEKLFF. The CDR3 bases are TGTGCCAGCAGCCCAGCCCCCACCGGGGGGGAAAAACTGTTTTTT.

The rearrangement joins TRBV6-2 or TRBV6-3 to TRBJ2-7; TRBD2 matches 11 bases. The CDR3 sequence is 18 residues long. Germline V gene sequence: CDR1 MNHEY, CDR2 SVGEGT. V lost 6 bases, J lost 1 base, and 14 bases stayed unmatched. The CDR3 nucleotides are TGTGCCAGCAGCTCTAGCGGGGGGCCCCCGAGCTTTTCCTACGAGCAGTACTTC. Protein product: CASSSSGGPPSFSYEQYF.

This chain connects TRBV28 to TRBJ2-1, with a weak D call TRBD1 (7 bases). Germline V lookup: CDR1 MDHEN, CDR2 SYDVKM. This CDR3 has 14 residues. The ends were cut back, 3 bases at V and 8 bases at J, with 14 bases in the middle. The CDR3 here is CASSLGGQNHEQFF. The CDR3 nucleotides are TGTGCCAGCAGTTTGGGGGGACAGAATCATGAGCAGTTCTTC.

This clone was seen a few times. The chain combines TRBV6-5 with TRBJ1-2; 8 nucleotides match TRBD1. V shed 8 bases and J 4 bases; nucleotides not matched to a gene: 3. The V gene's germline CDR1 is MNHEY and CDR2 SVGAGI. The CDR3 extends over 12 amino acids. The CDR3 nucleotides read TGTGCCAGCCGGGACAGGCCCTATGGCTACACCTTC. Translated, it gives CASRDRPYGYTF.

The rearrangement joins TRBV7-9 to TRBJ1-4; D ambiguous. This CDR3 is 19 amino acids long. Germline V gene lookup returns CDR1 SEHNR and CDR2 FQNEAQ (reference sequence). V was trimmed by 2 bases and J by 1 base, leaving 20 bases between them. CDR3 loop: CASSLFLSSGPGTNEKLFF. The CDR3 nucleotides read TGTGCCAGCAGCTTATTTTTATCTTCGGGTCCGGGAACTAATGAAAAACTGTTTTTT.

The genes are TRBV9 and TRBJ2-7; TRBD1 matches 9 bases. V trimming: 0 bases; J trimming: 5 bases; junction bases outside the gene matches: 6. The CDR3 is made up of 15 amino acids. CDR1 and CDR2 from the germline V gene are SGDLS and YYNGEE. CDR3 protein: CASSVGHRGQDEQYF. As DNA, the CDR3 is TGTGCCAGCAGCGTAGGTCACAGGGGGCAGGACGAGCAGTACTTC.

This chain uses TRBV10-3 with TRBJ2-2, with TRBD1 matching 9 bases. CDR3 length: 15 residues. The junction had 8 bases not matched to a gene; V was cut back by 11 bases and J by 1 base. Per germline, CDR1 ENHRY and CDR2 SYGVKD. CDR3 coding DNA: TGTGCCGATCGGAGGGACAGGGTGAACACCGGGGAGCTGTTTTTT. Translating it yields CADRRDRVNTGELFF.

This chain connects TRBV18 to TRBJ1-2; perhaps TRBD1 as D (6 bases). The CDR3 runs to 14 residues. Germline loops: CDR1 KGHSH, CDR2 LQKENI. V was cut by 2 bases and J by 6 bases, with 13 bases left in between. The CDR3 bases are TGTGCCAGCTCACCATCCCAGGGGAGAGATGGCTACACCTTC. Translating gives CASSPSQGRDGYTF.

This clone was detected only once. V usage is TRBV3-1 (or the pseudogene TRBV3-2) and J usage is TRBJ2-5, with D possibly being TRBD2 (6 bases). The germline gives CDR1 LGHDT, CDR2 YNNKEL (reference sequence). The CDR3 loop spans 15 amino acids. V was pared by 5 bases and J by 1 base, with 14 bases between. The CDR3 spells CASSRSPGLQETQYF. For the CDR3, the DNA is TGTGCCAGCAGCAGGTCCCCGGGACTCCAAGAGACCCAGTACTTC.

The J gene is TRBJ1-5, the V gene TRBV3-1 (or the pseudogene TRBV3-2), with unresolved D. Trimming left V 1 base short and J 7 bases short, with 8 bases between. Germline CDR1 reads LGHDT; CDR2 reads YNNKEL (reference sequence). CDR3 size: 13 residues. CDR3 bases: TGTGCCAGCAGCCAAGGTCTAGGCCAGCCCCAGCATTTT. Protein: CASSQGLGQPQHF.

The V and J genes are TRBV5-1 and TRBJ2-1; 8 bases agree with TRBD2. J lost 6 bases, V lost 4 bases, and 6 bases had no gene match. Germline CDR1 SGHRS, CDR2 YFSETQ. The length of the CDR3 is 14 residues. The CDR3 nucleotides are TGCGCCAGCAGCCAAGGACTAGCTCCCAATGAGCAGTTCTTC. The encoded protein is CASSQGLAPNEQFF.

CDR3 nucleotide sequence: TGCGCCAGCAGCCAAGAAAGGAGCTTGAACAGGGCCTACAATGAGCAGTTCTTC. Translating gives CASSQERSLNRAYNEQFF. The rearrangement uses TRBV4-1 and TRBJ2-1; perhaps TRBD1 as D (6 bases). The CDR3 is 18 amino acids. The V and J ends lost 0 bases and 2 bases respectively, with 17 bases between them. From germline, CDR1 is MGHRA and CDR2 YSYEKL.

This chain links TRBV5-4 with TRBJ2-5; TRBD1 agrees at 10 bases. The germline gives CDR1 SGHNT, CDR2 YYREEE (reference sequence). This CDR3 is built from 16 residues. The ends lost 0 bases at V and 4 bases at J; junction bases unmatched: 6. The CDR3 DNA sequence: TGTGCCAGCAGCTTGGCCAGCGACAGGGGGCGAGAGACCCAGTACTTC. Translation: CASSLASDRGRETQYF.

The DNA for the CDR3 is TGTGCCAGCAGAAAGGACAGGGGGCCCTCACCCCTCCACTTT. Protein: CASRKDRGPSPLHF. This chain links TRBV6-5 with TRBJ1-6; 11 bases line up with TRBD1. V lost 6 bases, J lost 10 bases, and 5 bases stayed unmatched. Germline CDR1 is MNHEY and CDR2 is SVGAGI. The CDR3 extends over 14 amino acids.

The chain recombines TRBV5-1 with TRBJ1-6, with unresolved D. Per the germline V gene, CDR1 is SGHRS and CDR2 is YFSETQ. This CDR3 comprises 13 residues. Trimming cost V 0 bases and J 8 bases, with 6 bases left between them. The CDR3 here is CASSLEADSPLHF. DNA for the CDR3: TGCGCCAGCAGCTTGGAAGCTGATTCACCCCTCCACTTT.

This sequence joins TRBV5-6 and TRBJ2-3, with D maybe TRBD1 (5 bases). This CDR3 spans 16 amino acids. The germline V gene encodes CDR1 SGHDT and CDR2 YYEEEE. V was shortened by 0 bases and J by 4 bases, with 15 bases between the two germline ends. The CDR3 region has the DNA TGTGCCAGCAGCTTGGGTTCGCAGGGCCGGGCAGATACGCAGTATTTT. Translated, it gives CASSLGSQGRADTQYF.

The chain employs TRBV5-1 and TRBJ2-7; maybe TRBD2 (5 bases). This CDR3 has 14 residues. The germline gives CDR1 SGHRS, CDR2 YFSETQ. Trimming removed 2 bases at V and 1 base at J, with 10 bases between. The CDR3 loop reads CASSFGLGSYEQYF. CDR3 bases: TGCGCCAGCAGCTTCGGACTGGGTTCCTACGAGCAGTACTTC.

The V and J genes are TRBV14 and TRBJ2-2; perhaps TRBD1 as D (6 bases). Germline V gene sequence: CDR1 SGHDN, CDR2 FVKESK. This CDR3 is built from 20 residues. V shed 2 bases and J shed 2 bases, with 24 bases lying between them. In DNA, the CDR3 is TGTGCCAGCAGCCAAATAAGGGGGTTCCAGACATCGATCAACACCGGGGAGCTGTTTTTT. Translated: CASSQIRGFQTSINTGELFF.

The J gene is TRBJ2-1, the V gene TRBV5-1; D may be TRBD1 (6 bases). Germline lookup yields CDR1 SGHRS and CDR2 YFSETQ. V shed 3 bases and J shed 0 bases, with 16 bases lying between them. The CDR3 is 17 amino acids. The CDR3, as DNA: TGCGCCAGCAGCTCCTCACCCCGGACAGTCTCCTACAATGAGCAGTTCTTC. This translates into CASSSSPRTVSYNEQFF.

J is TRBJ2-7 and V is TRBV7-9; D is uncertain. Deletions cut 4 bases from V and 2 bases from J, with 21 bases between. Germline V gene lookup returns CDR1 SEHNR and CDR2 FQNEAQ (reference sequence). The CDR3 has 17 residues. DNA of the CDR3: TGTGCCAGCAGCTCCACCTCCGGGTCCCGGCGCCCCTACGAGCAGTACTTC. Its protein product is CASSSTSGSRRPYEQYF.

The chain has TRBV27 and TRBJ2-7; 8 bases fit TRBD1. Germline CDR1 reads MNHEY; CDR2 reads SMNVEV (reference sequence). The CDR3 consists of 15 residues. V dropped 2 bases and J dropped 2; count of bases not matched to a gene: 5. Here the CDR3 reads CASSLAGTGPYEQYF. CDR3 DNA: TGTGCCAGCAGTTTAGCTGGGACAGGACCCTACGAGCAGTACTTC.

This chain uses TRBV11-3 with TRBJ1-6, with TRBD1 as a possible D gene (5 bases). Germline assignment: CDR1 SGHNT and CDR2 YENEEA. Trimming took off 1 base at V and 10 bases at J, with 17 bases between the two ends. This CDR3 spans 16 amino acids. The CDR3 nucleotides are TGTGCCAGCAGCTTAGGTGGTTGGCAGGGTCGATCACCCCTCCACTTT. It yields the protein CASSLGGWQGRSPLHF.